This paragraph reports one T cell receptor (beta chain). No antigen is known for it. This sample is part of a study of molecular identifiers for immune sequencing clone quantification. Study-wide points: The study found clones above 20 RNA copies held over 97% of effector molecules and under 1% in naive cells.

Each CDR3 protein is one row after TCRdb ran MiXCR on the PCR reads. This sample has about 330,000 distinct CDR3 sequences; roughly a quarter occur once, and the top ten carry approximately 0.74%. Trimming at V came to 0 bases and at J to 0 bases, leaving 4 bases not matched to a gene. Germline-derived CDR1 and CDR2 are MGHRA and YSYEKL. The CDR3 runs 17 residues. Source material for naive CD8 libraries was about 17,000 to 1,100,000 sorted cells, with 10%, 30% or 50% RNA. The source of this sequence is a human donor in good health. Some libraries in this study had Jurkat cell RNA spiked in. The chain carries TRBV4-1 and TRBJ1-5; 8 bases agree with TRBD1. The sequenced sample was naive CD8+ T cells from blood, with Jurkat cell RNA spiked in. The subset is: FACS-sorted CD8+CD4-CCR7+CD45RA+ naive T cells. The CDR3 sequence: CASSQDPGQGSNQPQHF. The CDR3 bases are TGCGCCAGCAGCCAAGATCCCGGACAGGGTAGCAATCAGCCCCAGCATTTT.